Below, 11 T cell receptor beta chains from the same sample are listed, as sequenced in a study of OX40 agonist ivuxolimab in advanced cancers. Assay used: immunoSEQ multiplex PCR; TCRdb lists only in-frame clones, some missing. The sample shows more than 45,000 clones, approximately 90% of them seen only once. Source: CD4+ or CD8+ T cells sorted from blood, taken in a trial of the OX40 agonist ivuxolimab. The source is an adult with an advanced solid tumor such as melanoma, head and neck, liver or kidney cancer.

This sequence joins TRBV7-9 and TRBJ1-2; TRBD1 matches at 8 bases. V lost 4 bases, J lost 6 bases, and 4 bases stayed unmatched. This CDR3 has 13 amino acids. Germline V gives CDR1 SEHNR, CDR2 FQNEAQ (reference sequence). The CDR3 region is CASSSGQGDGYTF. CDR3 sequence (DNA): TGTGCCAGCAGCTCCGGACAGGGAGATGGCTACACCTTC.

V and J are TRBV4-3 and TRBJ2-3; tentatively, D is TRBD1 or TRBD2 (6 bases each). This CDR3 contains 17 residues. The germline CDR1 and CDR2 sequences are LGHNA and YSLEER. The V gene lost 0 bases and the J gene lost 2 bases, with 15 bases spanning the gap. CDR3 sequence reads: CASSQDKNGGPTDTQYF. CDR3 DNA sequence: TGCGCCAGCAGCCAAGATAAGAACGGGGGCCCCACAGATACGCAGTATTTT.

The chain uses TRBV6-5 and TRBJ2-7, with D tentatively TRBD1 (6 bases). With 2 bases removed from V and 1 base from J, the gap between germline ends came to 12 bases. This CDR3 is 15 amino acids long. CDR1 and CDR2 (germline): MNHEY, SVGAGI. The CDR3 here is CASSYPKQGSYEQYF. CDR3 sequence (DNA): TGTGCCAGCAGTTACCCTAAACAGGGTTCCTACGAGCAGTACTTC.

The chain recombines TRBV27 with TRBJ1-1, with D tentatively TRBD1 (5 bases). Looked up from germline, CDR1 is MNHEY and CDR2 is SMNVEV (reference sequence). This CDR3 contains 13 residues. V lost 5 bases and J lost 8, with 15 bases in between. The CDR3 nucleotides read TGTGCCAGCAGTCCCCCCGGGACGCAAGAAGCTTTCTTT. Amino acids: CASSPPGTQEAFF.

This sequence joins TRBV27 and TRBJ2-1; 10 nucleotides agree with TRBD2. Losses at the gene ends were 3 bases for V and 8 bases for J; bases not matched to a gene: 10. The CDR3 is made up of 16 amino acids. The germline gives CDR1 MNHEY, CDR2 SMNVEV (reference sequence). The CDR3 DNA is TGTGCCAGCAGTTTGGAAGCGGGGGGGCTATGGGATGAGCAGTTCTTC. It codes for CASSLEAGGLWDEQFF.

This clone came up once. This rearrangement joins TRBV4-1 to TRBJ2-7; possibly TRBD1 for D (5 bases). Germline loops: CDR1 MGHRA, CDR2 YSYEKL. V lost 1 base to trimming and J lost 4 bases, with 14 bases between them. The CDR3 runs to 15 residues. The chain's CDR3 is CASSQAPGKEYEQYF. In nucleotides, the CDR3 is TGCGCCAGCAGCCAAGCTCCAGGGAAAGAGTACGAGCAGTACTTC.

The J gene is TRBJ1-2, the V gene TRBV12-5, with 9 bases fitting TRBD1. The germline CDR1 and CDR2 sequences are LGHNT and FRNRAP. This CDR3 comprises 13 residues. Losses at the gene ends were 6 bases for V and 8 bases for J; bases not matched to a gene: 7. The CDR3 loop reads CASGLTGGEGYTF. DNA of the CDR3: TGTGCTAGTGGACTGACAGGGGGAGAAGGCTACACCTTC. Drawing the rest from reference TRBV12-5 and TRBJ1-2, the complete variable domain is DARVTQTPRHKVTEMGQEVTMRCQPILGHNTVFWYRQTMMQGLELLAYFRNRAPLDDSGMPKDRFSAEMPDATLATLKIQPSEPRDSAVYFCASGLTGGEGYTFGSGTRLTVV.

The chain carries TRBV29-1 and TRBJ2-2; D unclear. V shed 4 bases and J shed 6 bases, with 15 bases lying between them. CDR3 length: 14 residues. Germline values: CDR1 SQVTM, CDR2 ANQGSEA. CDR3 DNA: TGCAGCGTTGGGACCGGTTTGGGTGCCGGGGAGCTGTTTTTT. Its protein product is CSVGTGLGAGELFF.

The chain uses TRBV2 and TRBJ1-1; TRBD1 aligns across 7 bases. The germline V gene encodes CDR1 SNHLY and CDR2 FYNNEI. The CDR3 has 18 residues. Trimming removed 2 bases from V and 2 bases from J; junction bases left unmatched: 14. The CDR3 sequence is CASSEKGSQGTINTEAFF. The CDR3, as DNA: TGTGCCAGCAGTGAAAAGGGGTCACAGGGGACAATCAACACTGAAGCTTTCTTT.

The chain is built from TRBV25-1 and TRBJ2-5; 12 nucleotides line up with TRBD1. The germline gives CDR1 MGHDK, CDR2 SYGVNS. Germline trimming cut 9 bases from V and 10 bases from J; bases unmatched to any gene: 12. CDR3 length: 14 residues. This CDR3 is CASSAGTGGRDQYF. CDR3 coding DNA: TGTGCCAGTTCAGCCGGGACAGGGGGCCGTGACCAGTACTTC. Full variable domain (missing parts from reference TRBV25-1 and TRBJ2-5): EADIYQTPRYLVIGTGKKITLECSQTMGHDKMYWYQQDPGMELHLIHYSYGVNSTEKGDLSSESTVSRIRTEHFPLTLESARPSHTSQYLCASSAGTGGRDQYFGPGTRLLVL.

The chain couples TRBV28 to TRBJ2-7; possible D gene TRBD2, 5 bases. Per germline, CDR1 MDHEN and CDR2 SYDVKM. The CDR3 has 14 residues. Trimming left V 6 bases short and J 0 bases short, with 12 bases between. The CDR3 is CASSERGVSYEQYF. CDR3 coding DNA: TGTGCCAGCAGCGAACGGGGAGTCTCCTACGAGCAGTACTTC.